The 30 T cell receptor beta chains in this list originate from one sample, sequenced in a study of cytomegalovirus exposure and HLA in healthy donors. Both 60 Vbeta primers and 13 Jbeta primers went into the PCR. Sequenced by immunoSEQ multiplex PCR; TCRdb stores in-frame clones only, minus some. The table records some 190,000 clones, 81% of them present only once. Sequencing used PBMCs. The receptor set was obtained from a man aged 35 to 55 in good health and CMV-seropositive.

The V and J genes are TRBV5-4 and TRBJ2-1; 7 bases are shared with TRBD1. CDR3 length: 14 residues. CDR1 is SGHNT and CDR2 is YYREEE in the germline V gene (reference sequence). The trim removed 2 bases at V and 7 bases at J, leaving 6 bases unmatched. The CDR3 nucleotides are TGTGCCAGCAGCTTACCAGGGGGTAGTAATGAGCAGTTCTTC. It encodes CASSLPGGSNEQFF.

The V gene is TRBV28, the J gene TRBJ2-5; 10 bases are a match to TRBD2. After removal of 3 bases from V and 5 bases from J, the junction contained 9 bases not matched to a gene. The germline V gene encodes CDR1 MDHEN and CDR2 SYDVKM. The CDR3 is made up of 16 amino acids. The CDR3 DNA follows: TGTGCCAGCAGTTTGGTCCTAGCGGGAGAGGGGGAGACCCAGTACTTC. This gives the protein CASSLVLAGEGETQYF.

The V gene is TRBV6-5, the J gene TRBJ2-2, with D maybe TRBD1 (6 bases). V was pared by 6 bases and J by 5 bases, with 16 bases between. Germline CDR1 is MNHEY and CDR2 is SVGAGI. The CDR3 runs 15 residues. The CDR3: CASSPRTARTGELFF. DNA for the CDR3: TGTGCCAGCAGCCCCAGGACAGCCCGAACCGGGGAGCTGTTTTTT.

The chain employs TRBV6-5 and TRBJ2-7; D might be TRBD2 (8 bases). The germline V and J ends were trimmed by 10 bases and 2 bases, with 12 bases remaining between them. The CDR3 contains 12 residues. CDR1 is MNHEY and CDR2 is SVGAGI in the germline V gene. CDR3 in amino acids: CATGGGPYEQYF. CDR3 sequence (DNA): TGTGCCACGGGAGGGGGCCCCTACGAGCAGTACTTC.

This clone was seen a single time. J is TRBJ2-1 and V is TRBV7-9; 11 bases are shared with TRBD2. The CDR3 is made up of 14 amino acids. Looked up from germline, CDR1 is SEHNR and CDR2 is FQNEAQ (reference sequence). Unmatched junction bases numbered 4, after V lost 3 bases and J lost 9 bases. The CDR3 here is CASSLTSGTGEQFF. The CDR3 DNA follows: TGTGCCAGCAGCTTGACTAGCGGGACAGGTGAGCAGTTCTTC. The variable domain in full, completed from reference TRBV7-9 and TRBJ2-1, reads DTGVSQNPRHKITKRGQNVTFRCDPISEHNRLYWYRQTLGQGPEFLTYFQNEAQLEKSRLLSDRFSAERPKGSFSTLEIQRTEQGDSAMYLCASSLTSGTGEQFFGPGTRLTVL.

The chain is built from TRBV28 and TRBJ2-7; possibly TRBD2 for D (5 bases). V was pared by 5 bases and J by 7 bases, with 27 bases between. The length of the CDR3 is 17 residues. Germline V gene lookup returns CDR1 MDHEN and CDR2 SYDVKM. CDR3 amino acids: CASSGYRRDSYVEEQYF. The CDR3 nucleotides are TGTGCCAGCAGTGGTTACCGACGGGATTCTTACGTGGAGGAGCAGTACTTC.

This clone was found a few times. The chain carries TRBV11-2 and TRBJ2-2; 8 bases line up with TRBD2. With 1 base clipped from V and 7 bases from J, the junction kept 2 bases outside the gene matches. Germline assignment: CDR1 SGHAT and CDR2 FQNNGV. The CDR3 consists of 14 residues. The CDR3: CASSLAGGVGELFF. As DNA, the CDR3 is TGTGCCAGCAGCTTAGCGGGAGGGGTCGGGGAGCTGTTTTTT.

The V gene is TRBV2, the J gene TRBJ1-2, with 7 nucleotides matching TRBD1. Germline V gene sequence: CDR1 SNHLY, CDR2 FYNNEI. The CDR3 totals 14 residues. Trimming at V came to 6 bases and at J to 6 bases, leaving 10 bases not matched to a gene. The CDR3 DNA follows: TGTGCCAGCAGCGGGACCGGGACAGCCAATGGCTACACCTTC. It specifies CASSGTGTANGYTF.

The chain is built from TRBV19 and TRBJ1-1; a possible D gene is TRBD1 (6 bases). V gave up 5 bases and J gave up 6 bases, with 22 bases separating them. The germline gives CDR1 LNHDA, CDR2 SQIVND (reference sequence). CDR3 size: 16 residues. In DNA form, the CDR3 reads TGTGCCAGTAGTTGGAGACAGCTATTACCAGGGGCTGAAGCTTTCTTT. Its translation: CASSWRQLLPGAEAFF.

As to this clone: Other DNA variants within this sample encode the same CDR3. The CDR3 loop reads CASSARQDSYEQYF. CDR3 nucleotides: TGTGCCAGCAGCGCGCGACAGGATTCCTACGAGCAGTACTTC. The V and J genes are TRBV9 and TRBJ2-7, with D tentatively TRBD1 (6 bases). From germline, CDR1 is SGDLS and CDR2 YYNGEE. The CDR3 runs to 14 residues. V lost 3 bases to trimming and J lost 1 base, with 11 bases between them.

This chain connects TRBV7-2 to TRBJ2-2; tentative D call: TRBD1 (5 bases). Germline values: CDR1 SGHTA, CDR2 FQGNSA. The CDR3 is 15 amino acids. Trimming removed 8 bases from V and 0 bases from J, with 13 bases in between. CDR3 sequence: CASPGPDTNTGELFF. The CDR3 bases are TGTGCCAGCCCCGGCCCGGACACGAACACCGGGGAGCTGTTTTTT.

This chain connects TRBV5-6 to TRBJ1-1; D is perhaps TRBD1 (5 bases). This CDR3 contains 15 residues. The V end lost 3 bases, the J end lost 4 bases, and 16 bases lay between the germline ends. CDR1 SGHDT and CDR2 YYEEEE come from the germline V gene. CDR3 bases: TGTGCCAGCAGCTCCCGGAAGGAGGGGAGCACTGAAGCTTTCTTT. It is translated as CASSSRKEGSTEAFF.

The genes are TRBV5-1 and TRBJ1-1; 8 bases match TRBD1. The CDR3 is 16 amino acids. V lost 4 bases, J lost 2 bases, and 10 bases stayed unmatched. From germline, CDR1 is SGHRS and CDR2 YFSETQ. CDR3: CASSHGTGGLNTEAFF. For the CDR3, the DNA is TGCGCCAGCAGCCACGGGACAGGAGGTTTAAACACTGAAGCTTTCTTT.

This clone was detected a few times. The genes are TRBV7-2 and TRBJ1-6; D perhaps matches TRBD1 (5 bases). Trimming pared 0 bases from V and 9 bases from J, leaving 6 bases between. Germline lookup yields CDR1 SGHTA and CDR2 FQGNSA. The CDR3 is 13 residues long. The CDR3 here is CASSLAGASPLHF. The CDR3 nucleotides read TGTGCCAGCAGCTTAGCAGGGGCTTCACCCCTCCACTTT.

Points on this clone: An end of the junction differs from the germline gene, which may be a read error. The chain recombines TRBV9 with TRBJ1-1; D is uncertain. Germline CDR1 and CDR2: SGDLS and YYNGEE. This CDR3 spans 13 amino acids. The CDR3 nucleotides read TGTGCCAGCAGCGTATTGGAGAACACTGGAGCTTTCTTT. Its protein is CASSVLENTGAFF. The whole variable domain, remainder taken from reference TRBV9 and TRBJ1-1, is DSGVTQTPKHLITATGQRVTLRCSPRSGDLSVYWYQQSLDQGLQFLIQYYNGEERAKGNILERFSAQQFPDLHSELNLSSLELGDSALYFCASSVLENTGAFFGQGTRLTVV.

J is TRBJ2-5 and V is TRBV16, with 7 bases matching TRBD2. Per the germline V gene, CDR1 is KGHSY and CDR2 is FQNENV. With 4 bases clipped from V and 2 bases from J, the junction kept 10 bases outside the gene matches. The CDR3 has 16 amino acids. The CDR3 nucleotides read TGTGCCAGCAGCCCCACGAGGGGAGGGAGTCAAGAGACCCAGTACTTC. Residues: CASSPTRGGSQETQYF.

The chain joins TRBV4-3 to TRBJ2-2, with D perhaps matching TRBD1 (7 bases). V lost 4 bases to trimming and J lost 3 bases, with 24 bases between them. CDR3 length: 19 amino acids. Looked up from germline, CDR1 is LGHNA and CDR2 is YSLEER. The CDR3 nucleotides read TGCGCCAGCAGCCCCAGACAGGGAAAGGTAGCGGTGCACACCGGGGAGCTGTTTTTT. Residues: CASSPRQGKVAVHTGELFF.

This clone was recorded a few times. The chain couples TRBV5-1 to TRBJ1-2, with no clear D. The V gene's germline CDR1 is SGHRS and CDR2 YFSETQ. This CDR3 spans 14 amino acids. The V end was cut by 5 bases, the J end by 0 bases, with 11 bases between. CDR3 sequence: CASSYETPNYGYTF. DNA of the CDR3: TGCGCCAGCAGTTATGAAACACCTAACTATGGCTACACCTTC.

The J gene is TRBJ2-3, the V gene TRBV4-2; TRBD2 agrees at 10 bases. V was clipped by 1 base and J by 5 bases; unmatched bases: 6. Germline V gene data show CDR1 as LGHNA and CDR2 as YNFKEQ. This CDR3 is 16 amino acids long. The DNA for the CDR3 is TGTGCCAGCAGCCAAGTGCTAGCGGGAGTAGGAGATACGCAGTATTTT. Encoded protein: CASSQVLAGVGDTQYF.

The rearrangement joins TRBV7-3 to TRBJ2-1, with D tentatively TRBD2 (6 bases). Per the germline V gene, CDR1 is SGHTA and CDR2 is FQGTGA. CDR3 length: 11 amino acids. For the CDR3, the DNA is TGTGGTGGACTAAACCCGGGGGAGCAGTTCTTC. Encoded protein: CGGLNPGEQFF.

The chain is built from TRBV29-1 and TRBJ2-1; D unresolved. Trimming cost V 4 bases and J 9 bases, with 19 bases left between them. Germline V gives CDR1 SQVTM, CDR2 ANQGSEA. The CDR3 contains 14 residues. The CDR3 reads CSVGALGPYGEQFF. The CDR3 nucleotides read TGCAGCGTTGGTGCCCTGGGCCCTTACGGTGAGCAGTTCTTC.

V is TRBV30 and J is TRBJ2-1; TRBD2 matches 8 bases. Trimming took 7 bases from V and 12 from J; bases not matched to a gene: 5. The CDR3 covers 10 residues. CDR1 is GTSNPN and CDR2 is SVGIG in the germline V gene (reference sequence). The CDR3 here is CASPGLVQFF. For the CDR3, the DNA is TGTGCCTCCCCGGGACTAGTGCAGTTCTTC.

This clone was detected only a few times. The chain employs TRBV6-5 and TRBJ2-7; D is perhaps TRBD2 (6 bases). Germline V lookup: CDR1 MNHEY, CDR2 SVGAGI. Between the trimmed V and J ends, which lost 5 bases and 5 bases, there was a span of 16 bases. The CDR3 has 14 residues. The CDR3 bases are TGTGCCAGCAGTCCACGGGGAGGTTGGCACGAGCAGTACTTC. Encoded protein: CASSPRGGWHEQYF.

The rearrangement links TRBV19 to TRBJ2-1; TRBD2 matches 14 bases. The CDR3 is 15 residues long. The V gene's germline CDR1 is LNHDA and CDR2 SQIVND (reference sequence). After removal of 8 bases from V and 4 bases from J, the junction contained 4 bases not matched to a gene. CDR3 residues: CASGTSGSYYNEQFF. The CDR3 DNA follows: TGTGCCAGTGGGACTAGCGGGAGTTATTACAATGAGCAGTTCTTC.

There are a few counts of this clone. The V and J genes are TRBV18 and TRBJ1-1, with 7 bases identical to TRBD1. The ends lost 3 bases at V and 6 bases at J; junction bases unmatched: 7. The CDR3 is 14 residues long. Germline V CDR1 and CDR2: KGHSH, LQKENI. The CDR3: CASSPGTARAEAFF. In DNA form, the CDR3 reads TGTGCCAGCTCACCCGGGACAGCCAGGGCTGAAGCTTTCTTT.

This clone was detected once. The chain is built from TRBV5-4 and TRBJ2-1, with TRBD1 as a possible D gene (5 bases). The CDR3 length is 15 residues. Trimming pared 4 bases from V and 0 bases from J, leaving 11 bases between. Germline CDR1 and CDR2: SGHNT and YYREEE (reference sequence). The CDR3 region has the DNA TGTGCCAGCAGCCCTGGGGCCAGCTCCTACAATGAGCAGTTCTTC. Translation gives CASSPGASSYNEQFF. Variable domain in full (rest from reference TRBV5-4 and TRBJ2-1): ETGVTQSPTHLIKTRGQQVTLRCSSQSGHNTVSWYQQALGQGPQFIFQYYREEENGRGNFPPRFSGLQFPNYSSELNVNALELDDSALYLCASSPGASSYNEQFFGPGTRLTVL.

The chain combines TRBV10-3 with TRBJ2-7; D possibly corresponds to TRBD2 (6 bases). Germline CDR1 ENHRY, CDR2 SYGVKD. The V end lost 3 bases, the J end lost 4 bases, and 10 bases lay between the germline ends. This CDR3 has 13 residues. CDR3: CAISDSGGYEQYF. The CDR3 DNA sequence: TGTGCCATCAGTGACTCCGGGGGATACGAGCAGTACTTC.

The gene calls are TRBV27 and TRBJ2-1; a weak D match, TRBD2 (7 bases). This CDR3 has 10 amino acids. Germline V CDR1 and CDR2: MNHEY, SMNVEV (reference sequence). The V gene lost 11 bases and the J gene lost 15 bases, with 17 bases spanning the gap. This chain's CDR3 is CARGAARRFF. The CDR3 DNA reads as TGTGCCCGGGGGGCGGCCAGAAGGTTCTTC.

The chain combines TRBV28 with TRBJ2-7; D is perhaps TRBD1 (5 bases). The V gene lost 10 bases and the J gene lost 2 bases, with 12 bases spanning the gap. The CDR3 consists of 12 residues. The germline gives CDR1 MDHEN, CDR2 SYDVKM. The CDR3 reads CATQGSAYEQYF. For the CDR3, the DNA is TGTGCCACTCAGGGTTCGGCCTACGAGCAGTACTTC.

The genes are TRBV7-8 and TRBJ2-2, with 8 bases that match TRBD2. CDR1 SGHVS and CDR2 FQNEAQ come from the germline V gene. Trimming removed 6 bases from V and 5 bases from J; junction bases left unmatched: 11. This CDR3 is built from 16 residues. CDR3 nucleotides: TGTGCCAGCAGGCCCAAGGCGGGAGGTGAAACCGGGGAGCTGTTTTTT. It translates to CASRPKAGGETGELFF.